Below are 3 T cell receptor beta chains sequenced from a single sample in a study of T-cell memory formation after mild COVID-19. One entry per CDR3 protein, called by TCRdb with MiXCR from the 5' RACE reads. The sample has around 250,000 distinct CDR3 sequences; 8% to 9.5% are singletons. Sequencing input: PBMCs or a T cell subset sorted from them (not recorded which). The receptors shown here come from a man aged 18 to 30 who had mild COVID-19 (a few samples of this study predate the infection). Cell type and time point are not known.

The sample holds a few counts of this clonotype. The chain is built from TRBV6-5 and TRBJ2-3, with D unclear. This CDR3 is built from 16 residues. Deletions cut 0 bases from V and 4 bases from J, with 14 bases between. Germline lookup yields CDR1 MNHEY and CDR2 SVGAGI. The CDR3 protein is CASSYSSVGHPDTQYF. CDR3 nucleotides: TGTGCCAGCAGTTACTCGAGCGTGGGCCACCCAGATACGCAGTATTTT.

The rearrangement uses TRBV28 and TRBJ2-3, with D perhaps matching TRBD1 or TRBD2 (5 bases each). CDR3 size: 16 residues. Trimming removed 10 bases from V and 2 bases from J, with 22 bases in between. Per the germline V gene, CDR1 is MDHEN and CDR2 is SYDVKM. CDR3 sequence: CAISPPSGAPTDTQYF. The CDR3 DNA is TGTGCCATCTCACCCCCGTCCGGGGCCCCCACAGATACGCAGTATTTT.

V usage is TRBV7-2 and J usage is TRBJ2-1; D is unresolved. Germline CDR1 is SGHTA and CDR2 is FQGNSA. The CDR3 is 12 residues long. V lost 5 bases to trimming and J lost 4 bases, with 6 bases between them. Written as DNA, the CDR3 is TGTGCCAGCAGCCCGGTATACAATGAGCAGTTCTTC. This encodes CASSPVYNEQFF. The whole variable domain, remainder taken from reference TRBV7-2 and TRBJ2-1, is GAGVSQSPSNKVTEKGKDVELRCDPISGHTALYWYRQSLGQGLEFLIYFQGNSAPDKSGLPSDRFSAERTGGSVSTLTIQRTQQEDSAVYLCASSPVYNEQFFGPGTRLTVL.